The 25 T cell receptor beta chains below come from one sample, sequenced in a study of PD-1 blockade in mismatch repair-deficient tumors (dated by TCRdb to the late 2010s). Libraries were prepared through the immunoSEQ multiplex PCR assay. The clones in this table, taken by TCRdb from immuneACCESS, are in-frame only. Not every clone is retained; where verified, under half of the shortfall comes from an unresolved V gene, and the cause of the rest is unknown. The sample table contains under 75,000 clones; only one count was recorded for 88% of them. The biggest ten clones account for approximately 15% of the sample. The specimen was peripheral blood, collected 52 weeks after starting pembrolizumab. The origin of the receptors is an adult with mismatch repair-deficient cancer.

The V call is TRBV27, the J call TRBJ2-7, with TRBD2 matching 9 bases. The germline V gene has CDR1 MNHEY and CDR2 SMNVEV (reference sequence). Trimming at V came to 2 bases and at J to 3 bases, leaving 17 bases not matched to a gene. The CDR3 has 19 residues. The CDR3 DNA sequence: TGTGCCAGCAGTTTAAGGTTTGAGGTAGCGGGAGTCCGGGGCTACGAGCAGTACTTC. The encoded protein is CASSLRFEVAGVRGYEQYF.

The CDR3 bases are TGCAGCGTTCCTTCACAGGGTAAGGTATACAATGAGCAGTTCTTC. As protein: CSVPSQGKVYNEQFF. This rearrangement joins TRBV29-1 to TRBJ2-1; the D gene is possibly TRBD1 (6 bases). The germline V gene encodes CDR1 SQVTM and CDR2 ANQGSEA. With 5 bases removed from V and 4 bases from J, the gap between germline ends came to 18 bases. This CDR3 spans 15 amino acids.

This chain connects TRBV25-1 to TRBJ2-6, with unresolved D. The V gene's germline CDR1 is MGHDK and CDR2 SYGVNS. The CDR3 is made up of 12 amino acids. Trimming removed 11 bases at V and 0 bases at J, with 5 bases between. The CDR3 coding sequence is TGTGCCGTTAACTCTGGGGCCAACGTCCTGACTTTC. Translation gives CAVNSGANVLTF.

The CDR3 region is CASSHRYMEGNTIYF. The CDR3, as DNA: TGCGCCAGCAGCCATCGCTACATGGAGGGAAACACCATATATTTT. The chain recombines TRBV4-1 with TRBJ1-3; D gene uncertain. V was cut by 3 bases and J by 4 bases, with 13 bases left in between. The CDR3 runs 15 residues. From germline, CDR1 is MGHRA and CDR2 YSYEKL.

This rearrangement joins TRBV18 to TRBJ2-1; the match to TRBD2 covers 11 bases. CDR3 length: 16 residues. Germline assignment: CDR1 KGHSH and CDR2 LQKENI. V dropped 1 base and J dropped 7; count of bases not matched to a gene: 6. The CDR3, as DNA: TGTGCCAGCTCACCACGGGCTAGCGGGAGGAATAATGAGCAGTTCTTC. Amino acids: CASSPRASGRNNEQFF.

This clone was detected once. J is TRBJ2-7 and V is TRBV27, with TRBD2 matching over 8 bases. The CDR3 extends over 17 amino acids. V was pared by 2 bases and J by 3 bases, with 12 bases of the junction left unmatched. CDR1 MNHEY and CDR2 SMNVEV come from the germline V gene (reference sequence). The CDR3 DNA is TGTGCCAGCAGTTTAGGGACTAGACTCCCGGTTTTCTACGAGCAGTACTTC. Its translation is CASSLGTRLPVFYEQYF.

The genes are TRBV9 and TRBJ2-5, with TRBD2 matching 8 bases. Germline V gene sequence: CDR1 SGDLS, CDR2 YYNGEE. This CDR3 contains 17 residues. The J segment lost 4 bases and the V segment lost 0 bases, leaving 11 bases of the junction unmatched. The CDR3: CASSVETGGQWGETQYF. The CDR3 DNA is TGTGCCAGCAGCGTAGAGACGGGAGGGCAGTGGGGAGAGACCCAGTACTTC.

The chain links TRBV27 to TRBJ2-7; 7 nucleotides align to TRBD1. J lost 2 bases, V lost 5 bases, and 12 bases had no gene match. CDR1 and CDR2 (germline): MNHEY, SMNVEV (reference sequence). The CDR3 contains 16 residues. The CDR3 DNA follows: TGTGCCAGCAGTCTCCTAGACAGGGAAGGGGCCTACGAGCAGTACTTC. Its translation is CASSLLDREGAYEQYF.

The chain employs TRBV6-5 and TRBJ2-5; D possibly matches TRBD1 or TRBD2 (6 bases each). The V end lost 0 bases, the J end lost 6 bases, and 14 bases lay between the germline ends. The CDR3 spans 15 residues. Germline CDR1 MNHEY, CDR2 SVGAGI. Written as DNA, the CDR3 is TGTGCCAGCAGTTACTCTTCGGGGGCCGGGAAGACCCAGTACTTC. It encodes CASSYSSGAGKTQYF.

The chain carries TRBV6-1 and TRBJ2-7, with D possibly being TRBD2 (5 bases). V was shortened by 7 bases and J by 7 bases, with 23 bases between the two germline ends. This CDR3 is built from 15 residues. Per germline, CDR1 MNHNS and CDR2 SASEGT. CDR3 coding DNA: TGTGCCAGCACCCTTCGGGGTCAGCAGAATAGGGAGCAGTACTTC. It is translated as CASTLRGQQNREQYF.

V and J are TRBV5-1 and TRBJ2-1; D is unclear. V lost 10 bases and J 5 bases, leaving 13 bases between the germline ends. CDR1 is SGHRS, CDR2 YFSETQ, per germline. The CDR3 consists of 12 residues. The CDR3 loop is CASRLLNNEQFF. The CDR3 bases are TGCGCCTCCCGACTCCTTAACAATGAGCAGTTCTTC. Using reference TRBV5-1 and TRBJ2-1 for the parts outside the CDR3, the full variable domain is KAGVTQTPRYLIKTRGQQVTLSCSPISGHRSVSWYQQTPGQGLQFLFEYFSETQRNKGNFPGRFSGRQFSNSRSEMNVSTLELGDSALYLCASRLLNNEQFFGPGTRLTVL.

The V call is TRBV27, the J call TRBJ2-1; the match to TRBD2 covers 8 bases. CDR1 is MNHEY and CDR2 is SMNVEV in the germline V gene (reference sequence). The CDR3 contains 15 residues. V was clipped by 3 bases and J by 4 bases; unmatched bases: 5. CDR3 sequence: CASSFGLAGYNEQFF. CDR3 in DNA: TGTGCCAGCAGTTTTGGGCTAGCGGGTTACAATGAGCAGTTCTTC.

This clone occurred once. The chain uses TRBV19 and TRBJ2-2, with TRBD2 identical over 8 bases. Looked up from germline, CDR1 is LNHDA and CDR2 is SQIVND (reference sequence). Trimming removed 3 bases from V and 8 bases from J; junction bases left unmatched: 8. This CDR3 has 15 residues. For the CDR3, the DNA is TGTGCCAGTAGTATTCAACTAGCGGAGGCAGGGGAGCTGTTTTTT. Protein: CASSIQLAEAGELFF.

J is TRBJ1-4 and V is TRBV4-3; D is unresolved. V dropped 3 bases and J dropped 0 bases, with 8 bases sitting between them. CDR1 is LGHNA and CDR2 is YSLEER in the germline V gene. This CDR3 comprises 15 residues. DNA of the CDR3: TGCGCCAGCAGCCAGGAGATAGCAACTAATGAAAAACTGTTTTTT. It codes for CASSQEIATNEKLFF.

The chain has TRBV7-2 and TRBJ2-7; D not certain. The germline V gene has CDR1 SGHTA and CDR2 FQGNSA. The V gene lost 5 bases and the J gene lost 3 bases, with 8 bases spanning the gap. The CDR3 is 12 amino acids. In nucleotides, the CDR3 is TGTGCCAGCAGCCGCCTCCGCTACGAGCAGTACTTC. It is translated as CASSRLRYEQYF.

This sequence joins TRBV2 and TRBJ2-1; 10 nucleotides agree with TRBD2. In germline, CDR1 is SNHLY, CDR2 FYNNEI. Trimming removed 6 bases from V and 4 bases from J; junction bases left unmatched: 6. The CDR3 length is 15 residues. The CDR3 bases are TGTGCCAGCAGCGCCGGACTAGCGGCGTACAATGAGCAGTTCTTC. Protein product: CASSAGLAAYNEQFF.

The chain recombines TRBV19 with TRBJ2-1, with 11 bases that match TRBD2. This CDR3 is 18 amino acids long. V shed 3 bases, J shed 6 bases, and the junction held 13 bases outside the gene matches. Germline-derived CDR1 and CDR2 are LNHDA and SQIVND (reference sequence). CDR3 protein: CASSMIISIAGGTNEQFF. CDR3 nucleotides: TGTGCCAGTAGTATGATCATATCGATAGCGGGAGGGACCAATGAGCAGTTCTTC.

The chain has TRBV21-1 and TRBJ2-7; TRBD1 reflects the table's D call only, with no check against the DNA. TRBV21-1 counts as a pseudogene. This CDR3 is 15 amino acids long. The CDR3 reads CASSTPGQGSYEQYF. The DNA for the CDR3 is TGTGCCAGCAGCACACCGGGACAGGGGTCCTACGAGCAGTACTTC.

V gene TRBV2 combines with J gene TRBJ1-2; D not certain. The germline V gene encodes CDR1 SNHLY and CDR2 FYNNEI. Between the trimmed V and J ends, which lost 4 bases and 4 bases, there was a span of 7 bases. The CDR3 is 12 amino acids. Written as DNA, the CDR3 is TGTGCCAGCAGTGGTGACACCTATGGCTACACCTTC. Translating gives CASSGDTYGYTF.

The chain employs TRBV19 and TRBJ2-5; weak D call: TRBD2 (6 bases). Germline-derived CDR1 and CDR2 are LNHDA and SQIVND (reference sequence). The CDR3 has 11 residues. V lost 5 bases and J 7 bases, leaving 8 bases between the germline ends. CDR3: CASSAGGTQYF. The CDR3 bases are TGTGCCAGTAGTGCCGGGGGGACCCAGTACTTC. The full variable domain, with the rest looked up from reference TRBV19 and TRBJ2-5, is DGGITQSPKYLFRKEGQNVTLSCEQNLNHDAMYWYRQDPGQGLRLIYYSQIVNDFQKGDIAEGYSVSREKKESFPLTVTSAQKNPTAFYLCASSAGGTQYFGPGTRLLVL.

This clone was detected only once. The chain links TRBV18 to TRBJ2-7, with D possibly called TRBD1 or TRBD2 (6 bases each). The CDR3 is 16 amino acids. Trimming shortened V by 1 base and J by 3 bases, and 16 bases separated the two germline ends. CDR1 KGHSH and CDR2 LQKENI come from the germline V gene. CDR3 sequence reads: CASSPRVRGPDYEQYF. In DNA, the CDR3 is TGTGCCAGCTCACCACGTGTTCGGGGGCCCGACTACGAGCAGTACTTC. Using reference TRBV18 and TRBJ2-7 for the parts outside the CDR3, the full variable domain is NAGVMQNPRHLVRRRGQEARLRCSPMKGHSHVYWYRQLPEEGLKFMVYLQKENIIDESGMPKERFSAEFPKEGPSILRIQQVVRGDSAAYFCASSPRVRGPDYEQYFGPGTRLTVT.

The chain is built from TRBV27 and TRBJ2-7; perhaps TRBD2 as D (6 bases). There are 14 residues in the CDR3. V was clipped by 6 bases and J by 1 base, with 13 bases between them. From germline, CDR1 is MNHEY and CDR2 SMNVEV (reference sequence). CDR3 loop: CASRLRGLSYEQYF. The CDR3 DNA reads as TGTGCCAGCAGACTTAGGGGACTTTCCTACGAGCAGTACTTC.

CDR3 sequence: CASSHATSGSVAKNIQYF. The CDR3 coding sequence is TGTGCCAGCAGCCACGCGACTAGCGGGAGTGTAGCCAAAAACATTCAGTACTTC. This chain joins TRBV7-3 and TRBJ2-4; 12 bases match TRBD2. This CDR3 is built from 18 residues. In germline, CDR1 is SGHTA, CDR2 FQGTGA. V trimming: 5 bases; J trimming: 0 bases; junction bases outside the gene matches: 8.

V is TRBV29-1 and J is TRBJ2-7; TRBD1 matches 8 bases. Germline trimming cut 0 bases from V and 0 bases from J; bases unmatched to any gene: 4. From germline, CDR1 is SQVTM and CDR2 ANQGSEA. The CDR3 is made up of 15 amino acids. This chain's CDR3 is CSVEEGQESSYEQYF. For the CDR3, the DNA is TGCAGCGTTGAAGAGGGACAGGAGAGCTCCTACGAGCAGTACTTC.

The V call is TRBV28, the J call TRBJ2-2, with D unresolved. CDR3 length: 14 residues. The germline V gene has CDR1 MDHEN and CDR2 SYDVKM. The V end lost 4 bases, the J end lost 1 base, and 7 bases lay between the germline ends. The CDR3 DNA sequence: TGTGCCAGCAGTTCTGACAAGAACACCGGGGAGCTGTTTTTT. Its translation: CASSSDKNTGELFF.